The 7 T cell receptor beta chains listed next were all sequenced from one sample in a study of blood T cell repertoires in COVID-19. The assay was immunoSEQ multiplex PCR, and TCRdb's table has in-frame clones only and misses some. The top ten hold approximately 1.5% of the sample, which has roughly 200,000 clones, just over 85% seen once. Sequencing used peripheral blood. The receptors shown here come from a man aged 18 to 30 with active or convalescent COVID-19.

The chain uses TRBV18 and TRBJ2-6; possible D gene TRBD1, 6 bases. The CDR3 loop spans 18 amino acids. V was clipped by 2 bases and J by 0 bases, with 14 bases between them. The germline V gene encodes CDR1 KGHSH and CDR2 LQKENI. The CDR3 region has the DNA TGTGCCAGCTCACCAAGGGACACACCCAACTCTGGGGCCAACGTCCTGACTTTC. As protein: CASSPRDTPNSGANVLTF.

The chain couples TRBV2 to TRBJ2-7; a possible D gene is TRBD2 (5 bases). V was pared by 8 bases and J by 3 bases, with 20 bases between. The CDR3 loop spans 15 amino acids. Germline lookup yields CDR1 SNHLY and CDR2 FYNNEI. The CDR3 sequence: CASRALTGNLYEQYF. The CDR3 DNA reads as TGTGCCAGCCGGGCTCTGACGGGGAACCTCTACGAGCAGTACTTC.

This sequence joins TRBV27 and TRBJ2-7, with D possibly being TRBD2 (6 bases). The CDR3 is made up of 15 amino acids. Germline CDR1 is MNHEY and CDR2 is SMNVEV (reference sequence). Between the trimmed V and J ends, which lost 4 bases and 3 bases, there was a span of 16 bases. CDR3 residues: CASSYAGKAVYEQYF. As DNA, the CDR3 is TGTGCCAGCAGTTATGCGGGGAAGGCGGTCTACGAGCAGTACTTC.

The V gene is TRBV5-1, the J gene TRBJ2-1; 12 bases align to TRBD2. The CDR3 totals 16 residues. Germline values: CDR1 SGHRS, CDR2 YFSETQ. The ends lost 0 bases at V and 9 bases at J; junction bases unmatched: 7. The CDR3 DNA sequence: TGCGCCAGCAGCTTGGGACAGACTAGCGGGAGAACTGAGCAGTTCTTC. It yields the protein CASSLGQTSGRTEQFF.

The CDR3 loop is CASSLEPARGTQYF. The CDR3 DNA sequence: TGTGCCAGCAGCTTAGAACCAGCAAGAGGGACCCAGTACTTC. This chain connects TRBV7-2 to TRBJ2-5, with D uncertain. V lost 1 base, J lost 7 bases, and 13 bases lay in between. Per the germline V gene, CDR1 is SGHTA and CDR2 is FQGNSA. The CDR3 contains 14 residues.

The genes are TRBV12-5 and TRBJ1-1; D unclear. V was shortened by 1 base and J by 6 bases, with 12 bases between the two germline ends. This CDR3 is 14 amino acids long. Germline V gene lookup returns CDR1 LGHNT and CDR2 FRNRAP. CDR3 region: CASGLADGHPEAFF. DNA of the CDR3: TGTGCTAGTGGTTTGGCCGATGGCCACCCTGAAGCTTTCTTT.

The CDR3 loop reads CASSFLQGDTEAFF. CDR3 coding DNA: TGTGCCAGCAGCTTTTTACAGGGAGACACTGAAGCTTTCTTT. The genes are TRBV7-9 and TRBJ1-1, with D maybe TRBD1 (6 bases). The V gene's germline CDR1 is SEHNR and CDR2 FQNEAQ (reference sequence). V was clipped by 3 bases and J by 3 bases, with 11 bases between them. This CDR3 comprises 14 residues.